This T cell receptor beta chain was identified in a study of regulatory T cells in long-lasting Graves disease. This clonotype was counted many times. Its matching antigen is unknown. Regarding time point: newly diagnosed GD, antithyroid drugs for less than 3 months. The TCR library used RNA extracted from PBMCs. This CDR3 contains 14 residues. Trimming stripped 5 bases from V and 1 base from J, with 12 bases between. Germline loops: CDR1 DFQATT, CDR2 SNEGSKA (reference sequence). Study-level findings and limits: Among samples with persistent disease, TRBV28, TRBJ1-2 and TRBJ2-5 were favored. What was studied was peripheral blood only, and not thyroid tissue.

Arm-PCR of CDR3 regions and iRepertoire HTBI primers were the basis on which TCR beta libraries were built. TCRdb itself ran the multiplex PCR reads through MiXCR, one entry per CDR3 protein. This table has 400,000 to 500,000 distinct CDR3 sequences, 15% appearing once. These data also formed part of another study, on T cells in Graves' hyperthyroidism and ophthalmopathy. That source adds: Disease duration under 2 months; hyperthyroidism patients were aged 18 to 65. The majority of expanded thyroid clonotypes above 0.001 also appeared in blood.

The receptor was isolated from a woman aged 30 to 39 with Graves disease. The sequenced sample was peripheral blood mononuclear cells (PBMCs), obtained at new diagnosis, from a patient treated with antithyroid drugs. The chain combines TRBV20-1 with TRBJ1-3; tentative D call: TRBD1 (5 bases). CDR3 in DNA: TGCAGTGCTTTTTCAGGGAGATCTGGAAACACCATATATTTT. This encodes CSAFSGRSGNTIYF.